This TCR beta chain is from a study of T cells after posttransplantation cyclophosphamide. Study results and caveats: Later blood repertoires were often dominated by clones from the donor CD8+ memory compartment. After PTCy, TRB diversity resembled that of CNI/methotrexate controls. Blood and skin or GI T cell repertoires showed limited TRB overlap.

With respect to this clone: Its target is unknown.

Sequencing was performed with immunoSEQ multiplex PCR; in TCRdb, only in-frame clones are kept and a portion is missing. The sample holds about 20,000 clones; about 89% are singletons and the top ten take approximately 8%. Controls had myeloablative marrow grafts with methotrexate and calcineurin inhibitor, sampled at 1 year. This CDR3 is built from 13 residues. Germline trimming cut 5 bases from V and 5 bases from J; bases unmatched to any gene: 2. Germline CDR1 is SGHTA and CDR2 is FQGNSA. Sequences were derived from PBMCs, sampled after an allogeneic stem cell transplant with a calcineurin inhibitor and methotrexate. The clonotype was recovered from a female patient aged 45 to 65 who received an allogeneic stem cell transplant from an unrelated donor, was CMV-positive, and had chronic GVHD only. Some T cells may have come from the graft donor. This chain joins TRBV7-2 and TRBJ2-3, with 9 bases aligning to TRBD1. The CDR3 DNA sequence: TGTGCCAGCAGCGGACAGGGGAGAGATACGCAGTATTTT. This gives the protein CASSGQGRDTQYF.